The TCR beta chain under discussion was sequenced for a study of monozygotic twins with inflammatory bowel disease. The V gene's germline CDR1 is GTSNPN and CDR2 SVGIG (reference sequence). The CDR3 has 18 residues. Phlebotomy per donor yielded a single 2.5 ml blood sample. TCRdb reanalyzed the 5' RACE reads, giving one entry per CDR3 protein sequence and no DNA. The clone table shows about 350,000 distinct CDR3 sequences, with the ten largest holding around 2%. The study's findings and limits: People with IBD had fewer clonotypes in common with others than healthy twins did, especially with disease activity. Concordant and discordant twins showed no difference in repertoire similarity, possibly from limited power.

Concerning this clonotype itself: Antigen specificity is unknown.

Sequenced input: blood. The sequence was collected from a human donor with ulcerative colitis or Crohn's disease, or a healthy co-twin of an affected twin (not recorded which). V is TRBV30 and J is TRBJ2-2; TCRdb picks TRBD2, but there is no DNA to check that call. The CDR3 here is CAWSAGTSGSFGPGELFF.